This TCR beta chain was documented in a study of blood T cell repertoires in COVID-19 (dated by TCRdb to 2020 to 2022). Turning to the overall study: Samples covering the acute and convalescent phases of COVID-19 were provided by collaborators in the United States, Italy and Spain. The prospective study material was composed of cDNA or gDNA derived from T cells, B-cell-depleted T cells, or PBMCs. Deeply sampled blood TCRbeta repertoires from subjects exposed to, actively infected with, or recovered from COVID-19 were included in the dataset. The repertoires were made available in a free public database intended to serve as a resource for research on the immune response to SARS-CoV-2. The samples were drawn from two sources: the first 160 participants of the ongoing ImmuneRACE study, and over 950 subjects contributed by 6 global collaborators. A de-identified subject ID, COVID-19 status, age in years and sex were almost always included in the sample metadata. Where available, HLA class I and class II types were taken from metadata supplied by the sample provider and were not determined by assay-based typing.

What the work shows at the level of the full study, not this receptor alone: The quantity of clinical and demographic metadata differed by source and by participant and was supplied without curation.

A distance of 17 bases separates the germline ends of V and J, which lose 6 bases and 2 bases respectively. The germline V gene gives CDR1 as MGHDK and CDR2 as SYGVNS. Counted from cysteine to phenylalanine, this CDR3 has 17 amino acids. This entry keeps only the CDR3 DNA: 51 bases, framed from base 1. The collaborating institutions used their own protocols to collect whole blood in K2EDTA tubes. For TCRbeta analysis, collaborator samples were shipped as frozen whole blood, as isolated PBMCs, or as DNA extracted from either sample type. Regarding this clone: Its recognized antigen is unknown. Per-base qualities were not stored, and no clone one base away is much larger.

The immunoSEQ Assay, a bias-controlled multiplex PCR, was used to amplify TCRbeta CDR3 regions from genomic DNA. The authors processed their data as follows. The number of nucleated cells in each sample was estimated by amplification of reference gene primers within the assay. To quantify the absolute abundance of each unique TCRbeta CDR3 rearrangement, sequence reads were collapsed and filtered. For each sample, productive Simpson clonality was calculated as the square root of Simpson's diversity index across productive rearrangements. TCRdb took over this immuneACCESS table, retaining in-frame rearrangements with V and J assigned. Such tables are incomplete; in checked studies, under half of the missing clones stem from an unresolved V gene, and the remainder is unexplained. The DNA gave D and trimming, while V, J and clone size come from that table. For this sample there are hundreds of thousands of clones; over 75% appear just once. Of the sample, around 4% is held by the ten largest clones.

The sequence derives from a woman between 50 and 59 years old with active or convalescent COVID-19. The rearranged segments are TRBV25-1 and TRBJ1-6; the D gene is perhaps TRBD1, from 6 matching bases. Material: peripheral blood. The CDR3 in this case is CASRPNTGSAYNSPLHF. Read as DNA, the sequence is TGTGCCAGCAGACCCAATACAGGGTCAGCCTATAATTCACCCCTCCACTTT.